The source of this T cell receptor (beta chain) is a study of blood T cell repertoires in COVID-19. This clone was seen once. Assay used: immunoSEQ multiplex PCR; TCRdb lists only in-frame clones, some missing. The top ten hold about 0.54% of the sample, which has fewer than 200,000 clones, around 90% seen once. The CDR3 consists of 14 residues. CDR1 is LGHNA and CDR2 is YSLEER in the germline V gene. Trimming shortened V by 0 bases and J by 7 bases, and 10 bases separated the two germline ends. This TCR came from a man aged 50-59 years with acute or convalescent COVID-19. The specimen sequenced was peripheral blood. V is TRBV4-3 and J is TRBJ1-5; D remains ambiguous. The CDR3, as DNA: TGCGCCAGCAGCCAAGAATACTCGGGACAGCCCCAGCATTTT. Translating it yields CASSQEYSGQPQHF.